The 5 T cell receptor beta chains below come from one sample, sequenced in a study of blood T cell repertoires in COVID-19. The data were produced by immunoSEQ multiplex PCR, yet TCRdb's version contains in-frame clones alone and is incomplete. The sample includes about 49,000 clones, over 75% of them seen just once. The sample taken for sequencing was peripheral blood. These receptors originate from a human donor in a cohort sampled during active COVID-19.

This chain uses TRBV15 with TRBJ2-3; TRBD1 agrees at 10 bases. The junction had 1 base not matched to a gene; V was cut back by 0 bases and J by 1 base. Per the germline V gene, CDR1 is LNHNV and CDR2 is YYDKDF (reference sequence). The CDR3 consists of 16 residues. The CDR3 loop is CATSRDGTGGTDTQYF. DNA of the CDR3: TGTGCCACCAGCAGAGATGGGACAGGGGGCACAGATACGCAGTATTTT.

Written as DNA, the CDR3 is TGTGCCACCAGACAGTCTAATGCAGCCAATGAGCAGTTCTTC. It specifies CATRQSNAANEQFF. The chain combines TRBV28 with TRBJ2-1, with a weak D call TRBD1 (5 bases). CDR1 is MDHEN, CDR2 SYDVKM, per germline. This CDR3 has 14 residues. V lost 10 bases and J lost 6, with 19 bases in between.

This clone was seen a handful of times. DNA for the CDR3: TGTGCCAGCAGCTTAGAGGGGGAGACTGAAGCTTTCTTT. Translating it yields CASSLEGETEAFF. V and J are TRBV7-9 and TRBJ1-1; a possible D gene is TRBD1 (6 bases). Germline V gene data show CDR1 as SEHNR and CDR2 as FQNEAQ (reference sequence). CDR3 size: 13 residues. V lost 1 base, J lost 5 bases, and 8 bases lay in between. The whole variable domain, remainder taken from reference TRBV7-9 and TRBJ1-1, is DTGVSQNPRHKITKRGQNVTFRCDPISEHNRLYWYRQTLGQGPEFLTYFQNEAQLEKSRLLSDRFSAERPKGSFSTLEIQRTEQGDSAMYLCASSLEGETEAFFGQGTRLTVV.

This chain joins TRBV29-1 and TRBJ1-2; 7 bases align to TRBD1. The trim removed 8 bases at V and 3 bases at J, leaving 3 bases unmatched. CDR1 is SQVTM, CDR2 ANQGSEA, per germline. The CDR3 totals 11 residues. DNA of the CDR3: TGCAGCACAACAGGGGACTATGGCTACACCTTC. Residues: CSTTGDYGYTF.

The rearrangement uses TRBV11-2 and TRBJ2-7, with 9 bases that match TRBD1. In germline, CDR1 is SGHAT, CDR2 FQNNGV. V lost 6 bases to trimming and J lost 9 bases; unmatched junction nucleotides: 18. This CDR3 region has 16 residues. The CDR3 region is CASSPQGQGRFTGQYF. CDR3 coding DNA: TGTGCCAGCAGTCCACAGGGACAGGGTCGATTTACAGGGCAGTACTTC.